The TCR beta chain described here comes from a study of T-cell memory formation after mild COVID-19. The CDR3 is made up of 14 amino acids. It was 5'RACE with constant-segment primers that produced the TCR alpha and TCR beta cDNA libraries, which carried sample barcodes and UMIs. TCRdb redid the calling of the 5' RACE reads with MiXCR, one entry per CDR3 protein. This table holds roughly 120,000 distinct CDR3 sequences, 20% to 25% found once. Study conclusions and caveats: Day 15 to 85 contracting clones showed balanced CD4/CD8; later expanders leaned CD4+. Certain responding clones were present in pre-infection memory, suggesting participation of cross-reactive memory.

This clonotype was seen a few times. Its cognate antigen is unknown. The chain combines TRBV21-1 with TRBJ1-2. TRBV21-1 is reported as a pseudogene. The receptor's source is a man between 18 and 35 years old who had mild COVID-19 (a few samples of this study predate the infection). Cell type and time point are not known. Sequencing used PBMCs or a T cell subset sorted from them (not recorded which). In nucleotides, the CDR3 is TGTGCCAGCAGCAAAGCTGGGCAGCACTATGGCTACACCTTC. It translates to CASSKAGQHYGYTF.